This T cell receptor beta chain was obtained from a study of T-cell memory formation after mild COVID-19. Germline-derived CDR1 and CDR2 are LGHNA and YSLEER. Trimming left V 0 bases short and J 7 bases short, with 10 bases between. CDR3 size: 15 residues. TCRdb redid the calling of the 5' RACE reads with MiXCR, one entry per CDR3 protein. Counted here are more than 250,000 distinct CDR3 sequences, 15% to 20% occurring once; the ten biggest clones make up approximately 23%. The sequencing sample was made of PBMCs or a T cell subset sorted from them (not recorded which). This clonotype originated in a man younger than 35 who had mild COVID-19 (a few samples of this study predate the infection). Cell type and time point are not known. The J gene is TRBJ1-6, the V gene TRBV4-3; D is unclear. In DNA, the CDR3 is TGCGCCAGCAGCCAAGATCCCGACGCGAATTCACCCCTCCACTTT. Translating it yields CASSQDPDANSPLHF.